This T cell receptor beta chain was documented in a study of T cells in Graves' hyperthyroidism and ophthalmopathy. The study, taken as a whole, reports: A model of 13 V-J pairs discriminated ophthalmopathy from stable hyperthyroidism.

Blood was obtained at the first hyperthyroidism diagnosis, which preceded any ophthalmopathy symptoms. Researchers amplified the TCR beta CDR3 regions from RNA transcripts. RT-PCR in the first round (using the HTBI primer set) targeted the TCR CDR3. Via MiXCR, TCRdb re-called the multiplex PCR reads, giving one row per CDR3 protein. The data contain under 300,000 distinct CDR3 sequences, 13% of them singletons. Points on this clonotype: The antigen is undetermined. Just one base apart from a much larger clone, this may be a read error.

The CDR3 spans 16 residues. J was trimmed by 6 bases and V by 3 bases; bases with no gene match: 14. Germline loops: CDR1 DFQATT, CDR2 SNEGSKA (reference sequence). V gene TRBV20-1 combines with J gene TRBJ2-1; 7 positions agree with TRBD2. Sequencing used blood. The clonotype originates from a woman aged 25 to 45 with Graves' hyperthyroidism that later progressed to Graves' ophthalmopathy. CDR3 DNA sequence: TGCAGTGCTAGGGACATAGCACTAGCGAGACCCAATGAGCAGTTCTTC. This gives the protein CSARDIALARPNEQFF.